This TCR beta chain was found in a study of T cell responses to AZD1222 COVID-19 vaccine. Study results and caveats: Just six AZD1222 recipients were seropositive at baseline. Spike was spanned by vaccine-associated CD4 TCRs, which were dominant at 160-218 and 743-854. All repertoire sampling was performed exclusively after the peak T cell response. When two AZD1222 doses had been given, Spike-specific TCR breadth and depth rose.

Trimming removed 3 bases at V and 4 bases at J, with 13 bases between. Germline V gives CDR1 MGHDK, CDR2 SYGVNS. This CDR3 comprises 16 residues. In regard to this clone: Its cognate antigen is unknown.

Clones were read by immunoSEQ multiplex PCR, and TCRdb kept only the in-frame ones, dropping some. The repertoire includes 100,000 to 120,000 clones, about 87% of them detected once, and more than 1.5% sits in the top ten. The gene calls are TRBV25-1 and TRBJ1-6; maybe TRBD1 (6 bases). The clonotype comes from an adult in good health. This specimen consisted of peripheral blood, obtained on day 0 of AZD1222 vaccination. CDR3 amino acids: CASSDGGAGYNSPLHF. In DNA form, the CDR3 reads TGTGCCAGCAGTGATGGGGGGGCCGGATATAATTCACCCCTCCACTTT. Based on the CDR3 plus reference TRBV25-1 and TRBJ1-6, the full variable domain is EADIYQTPRYLVIGTGKKITLECSQTMGHDKMYWYQQDPGMELHLIHYSYGVNSTEKGDLSSESTVSRIRTEHFPLTLESARPSHTSQYLCASSDGGAGYNSPLHFGNGTRLTVT.